This TCR beta chain was identified during a study of monozygotic twins with inflammatory bowel disease (dated by TCRdb to the late 2010s). Study-level background: The complete study included about 30 monozygotic twin pairs: 19 IBD-discordant Danish pairs and nine German pairs, of which four were IBD-concordant and five were IBD-discordant. Each individual had, on average, about 151 000 unique TCRalpha sequences and 181 000 unique TCRbeta sequences available for analysis. Disease-associated traits were sought mainly through comparisons between IBD patients and their genetically identical healthy co-twins within discordant pairs. Broader findings and caveats from the paper: Different T cell subtypes could not be distinguished in the analysis. No single strong signal or clonotype linked to IBD turned up in the results, so the idea that one exists was not supported. Because patients were on differing immunosuppressive treatments, the repertoires may have picked up extra background noise and inter-individual variability. No difference in repertoire similarity was observed between concordant and discordant twins, possibly owing to limited statistical power. IBD patients shared fewer clonotypes with other individuals than healthy twins did, most markedly in patients showing signs of disease activity. A decrease in TCRbeta repertoire diversity, as measured by inverse Simpson index, was observed in IBD patients compared with their healthy co-twins.

CDR1 is given as MNHEY and CDR2 as SVGAGI, both from the germline V gene. The CDR3, cysteine through phenylalanine, is 15 amino acids long. No DNA appears here. Library method: 5' RACE. Preparation of each TCR library used about 3,200 ng of total RNA. For each sample, cDNA synthesis was carried out in eight separate reactions using SMARTScribe reverse transcriptase. During cDNA synthesis, template switching was used to introduce unique molecular identifiers that contained a 6-nucleotide sample barcode. TCRalpha and TCRbeta cDNA was amplified in two nested PCRs of 16 and 9 cycles, and bead purification was carried out after each PCR. Before amplification, the cDNA was both treated with uracil DNA-glycosylase and purified with the QIAquick PCR purification kit. In the second PCR, Illumina TruSeq-compatible adapters and sample-specific barcodes were added. TapeStation and Qubit were used to check library quality and concentration, and 5 ng of each library was pooled. The pooled libraries were sequenced with 2 x 100 bp reads and custom sequencing primers on an Illumina HiSeq2500 single-index Rapid Run. The paper's processing steps were these. UMI-based consensus assembly with MiGEC version 1.2.6 was used to correct PCR and sequencing errors. V(D)J alignment, clonotype assembly and CDR3 extraction were performed with MiXCR version 2.1.1. To normalise gene usage, clonotype sharing and MAIT/NKT TCR abundance, the top 1000, 10 000 and 20 000 clonotypes in each sample were analysed. After downsampling to 27 000 UMIs, diversity was calculated as the inverse Simpson index using the vegan R package. Paired Mann-Whitney U tests on discordant twin pairs were used, with Benjamini-Hochberg multiple-testing correction. Based on TCRdb reprocessing of the reads, there is one entry per CDR3 protein sequence, and DNA is missing. The V and J calls and clone size come from TCRdb's table, not from the authors' own analysis. For this sample, the table gives approximately 400,000 distinct CDR3 sequences. 2% to 3% of the sample comes from the top ten.

As concerns this clonotype: It has no known antigen specificity.

An approximately 2.5 ml peripheral blood sample was drawn into PAXgene tubes per donor and stored at -80°C. Without any T cell sorting, total RNA was extracted from whole blood using the PAXgene blood miRNA kit on an automated QIAcube. Peripheral blood from monozygotic twin pairs who were concordant or discordant for inflammatory bowel disease underwent deep TCRalpha and TCRbeta repertoire profiling using unique molecular barcoding. Smoking habits were recorded for all twin pairs, and individuals were classified as current, former or never smokers. The sample taken for sequencing was blood. The TCR sequence derives from a human donor with ulcerative colitis or Crohn's disease, or a healthy co-twin of an affected twin (not recorded which). Recombination connected TRBV6-5 to TRBJ2-2; without DNA, the TCRdb call of TRBD1 cannot be checked. This receptor carries the CDR3 CASSWRGPNTGELFF.